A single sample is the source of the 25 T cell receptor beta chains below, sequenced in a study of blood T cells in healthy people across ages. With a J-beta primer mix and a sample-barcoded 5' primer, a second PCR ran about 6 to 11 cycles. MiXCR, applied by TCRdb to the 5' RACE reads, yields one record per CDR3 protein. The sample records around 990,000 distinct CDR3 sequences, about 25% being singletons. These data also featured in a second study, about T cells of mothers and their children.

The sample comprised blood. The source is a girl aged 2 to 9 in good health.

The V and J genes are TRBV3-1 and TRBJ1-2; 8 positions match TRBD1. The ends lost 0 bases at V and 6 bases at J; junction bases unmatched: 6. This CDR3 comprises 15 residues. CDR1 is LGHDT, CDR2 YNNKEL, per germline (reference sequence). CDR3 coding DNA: TGTGCCAGCAGCCAAGAAGGGCAGGGGGCGGATGGCTACACCTTC. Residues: CASSQEGQGADGYTF.

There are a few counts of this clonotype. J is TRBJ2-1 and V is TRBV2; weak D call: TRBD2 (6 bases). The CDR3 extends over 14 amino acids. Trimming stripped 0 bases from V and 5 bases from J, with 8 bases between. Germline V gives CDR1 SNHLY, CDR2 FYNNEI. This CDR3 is CASSEAGLNNEQFF. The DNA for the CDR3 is TGTGCCAGCAGTGAAGCCGGACTAAACAATGAGCAGTTCTTC.

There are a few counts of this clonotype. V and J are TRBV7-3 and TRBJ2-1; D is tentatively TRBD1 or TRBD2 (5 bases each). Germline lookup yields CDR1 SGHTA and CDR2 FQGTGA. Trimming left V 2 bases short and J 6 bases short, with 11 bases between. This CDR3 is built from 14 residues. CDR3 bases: TGTGCCAGCAGCTTACTCGGGACCTTCAATGAGCAGTTCTTC. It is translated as CASSLLGTFNEQFF.

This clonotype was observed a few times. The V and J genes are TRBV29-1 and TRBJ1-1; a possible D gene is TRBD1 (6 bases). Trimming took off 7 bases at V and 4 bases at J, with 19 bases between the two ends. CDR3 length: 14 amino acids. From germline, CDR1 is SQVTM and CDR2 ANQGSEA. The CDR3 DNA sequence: TGCAGCGCGAACCCCGCAGGGGAAGGCACTGAAGCTTTCTTT. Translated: CSANPAGEGTEAFF. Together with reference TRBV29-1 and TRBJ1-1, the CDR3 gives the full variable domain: SAVISQKPSRDICQRGTSLTIQCQVDSQVTMMFWYRQQPGQSLTLIATANQGSEATYESGFVIDKFPISRPNLTFSTLTVSNMSPEDSSIYLCSANPAGEGTEAFFGQGTRLTVV.

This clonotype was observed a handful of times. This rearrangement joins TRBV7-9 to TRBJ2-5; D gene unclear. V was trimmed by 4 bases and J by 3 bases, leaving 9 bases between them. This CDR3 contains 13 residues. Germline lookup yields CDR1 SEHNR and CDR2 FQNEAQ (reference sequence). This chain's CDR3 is CASSSREKETQYF. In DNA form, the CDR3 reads TGTGCCAGCAGCTCACGAGAGAAAGAGACCCAGTACTTC.

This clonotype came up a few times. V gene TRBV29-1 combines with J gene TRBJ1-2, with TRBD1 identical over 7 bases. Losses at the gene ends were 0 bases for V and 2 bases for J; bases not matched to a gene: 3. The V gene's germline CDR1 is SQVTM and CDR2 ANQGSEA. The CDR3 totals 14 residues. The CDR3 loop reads CSVEDLQGNYGYTF. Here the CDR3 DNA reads TGCAGCGTTGAAGATTTACAGGGGAACTATGGCTACACCTTC.

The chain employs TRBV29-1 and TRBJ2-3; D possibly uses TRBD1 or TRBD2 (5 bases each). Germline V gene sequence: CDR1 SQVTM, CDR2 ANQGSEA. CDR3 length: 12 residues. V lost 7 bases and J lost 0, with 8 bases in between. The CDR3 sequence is CSGDPSTDTQYF. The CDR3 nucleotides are TGCAGCGGGGACCCAAGCACAGATACGCAGTATTTT.

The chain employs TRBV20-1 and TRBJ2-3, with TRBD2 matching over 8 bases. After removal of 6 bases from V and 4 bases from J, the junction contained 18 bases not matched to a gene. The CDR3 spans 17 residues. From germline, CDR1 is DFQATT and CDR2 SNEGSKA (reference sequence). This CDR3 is CSARVKRAGGAADTQYF. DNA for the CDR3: TGCAGTGCCAGGGTTAAAAGAGCCGGGGGGGCCGCAGATACGCAGTATTTT.

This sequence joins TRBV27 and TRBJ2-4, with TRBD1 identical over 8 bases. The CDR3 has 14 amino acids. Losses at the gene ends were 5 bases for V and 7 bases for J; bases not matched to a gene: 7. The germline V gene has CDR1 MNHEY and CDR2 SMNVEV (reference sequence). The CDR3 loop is CASSPGTGTNIQYF. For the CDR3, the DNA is TGTGCCAGCAGTCCCGGGACAGGAACTAACATTCAGTACTTC.

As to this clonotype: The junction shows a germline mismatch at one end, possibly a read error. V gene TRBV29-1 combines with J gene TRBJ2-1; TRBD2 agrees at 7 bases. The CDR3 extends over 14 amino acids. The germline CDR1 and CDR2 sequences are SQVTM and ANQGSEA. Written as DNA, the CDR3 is TGCAGCGTAGAAGGCGGGAGCCACTACAATGAGCAGTTCTTC. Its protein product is CSVEGGSHYNEQFF.

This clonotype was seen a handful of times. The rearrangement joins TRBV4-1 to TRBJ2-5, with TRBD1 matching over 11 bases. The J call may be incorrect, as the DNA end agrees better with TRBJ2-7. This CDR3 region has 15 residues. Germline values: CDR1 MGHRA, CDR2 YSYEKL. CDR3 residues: CASSQGTGGQYEQYF. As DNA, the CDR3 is TGCGCCAGCAGCCAAGGGACAGGGGGCCAGTACGAGCAGTACTTC.

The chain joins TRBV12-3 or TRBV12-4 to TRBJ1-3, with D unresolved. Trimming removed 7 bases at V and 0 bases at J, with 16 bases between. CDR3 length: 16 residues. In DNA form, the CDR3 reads TGTGCCAGCACCCCGACCTGGTCGACCTCTGGAAACACCATATATTTT. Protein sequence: CASTPTWSTSGNTIYF.

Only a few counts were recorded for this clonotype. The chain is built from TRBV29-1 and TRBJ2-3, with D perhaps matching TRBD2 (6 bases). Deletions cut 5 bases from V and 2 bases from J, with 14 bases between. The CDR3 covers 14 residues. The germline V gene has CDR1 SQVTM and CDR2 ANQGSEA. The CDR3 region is CSVHRGTDTDTQYF. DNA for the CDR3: TGCAGCGTTCACCGAGGGACTGACACAGATACGCAGTATTTT.

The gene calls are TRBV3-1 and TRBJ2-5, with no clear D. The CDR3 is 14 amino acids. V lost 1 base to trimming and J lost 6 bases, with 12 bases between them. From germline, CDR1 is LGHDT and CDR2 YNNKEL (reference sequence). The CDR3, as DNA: TGTGCCAGCAGCCAAGTACTCATCGGTCAGACCCAGTACTTC. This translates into CASSQVLIGQTQYF.

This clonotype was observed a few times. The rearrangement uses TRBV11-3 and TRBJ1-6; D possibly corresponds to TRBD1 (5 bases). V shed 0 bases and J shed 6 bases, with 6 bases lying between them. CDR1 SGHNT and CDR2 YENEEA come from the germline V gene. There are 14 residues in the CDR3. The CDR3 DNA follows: TGTGCCAGCAGCTTAGATGGGGCTAATTCACCCCTCCACTTT. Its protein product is CASSLDGANSPLHF.

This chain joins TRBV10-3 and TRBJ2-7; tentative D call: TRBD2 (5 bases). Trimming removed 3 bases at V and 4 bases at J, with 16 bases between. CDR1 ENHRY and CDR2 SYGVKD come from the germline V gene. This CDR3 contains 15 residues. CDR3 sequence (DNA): TGTGCCATCAGTGAAGTGACGGGAAAGGGATACGAGCAGTACTTC. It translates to CAISEVTGKGYEQYF.

The CDR3, as DNA: TGCAGTGCTAGGTGGCTAGCGGGAAACAATGAGCAGTTCTTC. It specifies CSARWLAGNNEQFF. V gene TRBV20-1 combines with J gene TRBJ2-1, with 9 bases fitting TRBD2. CDR1 DFQATT and CDR2 SNEGSKA come from the germline V gene (reference sequence). This CDR3 spans 14 amino acids. The V segment lost 3 bases and the J segment 5 bases; nucleotides outside the gene matches: 5.

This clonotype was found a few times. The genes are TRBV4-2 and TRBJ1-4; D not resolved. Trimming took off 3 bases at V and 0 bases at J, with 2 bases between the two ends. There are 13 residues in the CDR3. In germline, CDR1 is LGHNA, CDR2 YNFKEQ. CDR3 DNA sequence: TGTGCCAGCAGCCAGGCAACTAATGAAAAACTGTTTTTT. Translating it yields CASSQATNEKLFF.

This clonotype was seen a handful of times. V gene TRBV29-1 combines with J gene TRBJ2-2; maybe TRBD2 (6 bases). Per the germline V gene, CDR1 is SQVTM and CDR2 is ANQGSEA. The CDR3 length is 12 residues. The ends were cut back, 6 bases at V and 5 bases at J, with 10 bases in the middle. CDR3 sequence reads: CSVWGRTGELFF. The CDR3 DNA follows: TGCAGCGTCTGGGGGAGGACCGGGGAGCTGTTTTTT.

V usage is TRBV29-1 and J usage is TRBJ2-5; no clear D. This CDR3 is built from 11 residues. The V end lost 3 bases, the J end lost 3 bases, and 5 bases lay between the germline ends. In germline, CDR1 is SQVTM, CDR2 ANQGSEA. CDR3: CSVDEEETQYF. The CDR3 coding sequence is TGCAGCGTTGACGAGGAAGAGACCCAGTACTTC. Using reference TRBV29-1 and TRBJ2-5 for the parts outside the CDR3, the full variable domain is SAVISQKPSRDICQRGTSLTIQCQVDSQVTMMFWYRQQPGQSLTLIATANQGSEATYESGFVIDKFPISRPNLTFSTLTVSNMSPEDSSIYLCSVDEEETQYFGPGTRLLVL.

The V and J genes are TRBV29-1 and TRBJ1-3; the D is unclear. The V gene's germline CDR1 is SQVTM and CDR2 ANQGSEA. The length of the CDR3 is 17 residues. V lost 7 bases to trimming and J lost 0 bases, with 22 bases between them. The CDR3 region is CSATVGMGSFSGNTIYF. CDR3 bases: TGCAGCGCCACAGTTGGGATGGGCAGCTTCTCTGGAAACACCATATATTTT.

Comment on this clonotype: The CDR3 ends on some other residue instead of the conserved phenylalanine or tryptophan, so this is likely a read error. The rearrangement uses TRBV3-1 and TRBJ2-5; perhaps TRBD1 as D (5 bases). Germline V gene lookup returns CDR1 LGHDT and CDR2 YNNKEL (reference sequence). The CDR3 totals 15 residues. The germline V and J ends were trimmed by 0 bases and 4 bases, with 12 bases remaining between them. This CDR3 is CASSQERQTRETQYS. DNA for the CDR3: TGTGCCAGCAGCCAAGAGAGACAGACTCGAGAGACCCAGTACTCC.

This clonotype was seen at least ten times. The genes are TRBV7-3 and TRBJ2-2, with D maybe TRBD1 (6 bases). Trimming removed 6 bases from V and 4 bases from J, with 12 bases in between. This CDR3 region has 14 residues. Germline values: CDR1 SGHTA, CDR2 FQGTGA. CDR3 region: CASRAGTLTGELFF. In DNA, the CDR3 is TGTGCCAGCAGGGCCGGGACACTCACCGGGGAGCTGTTTTTT.

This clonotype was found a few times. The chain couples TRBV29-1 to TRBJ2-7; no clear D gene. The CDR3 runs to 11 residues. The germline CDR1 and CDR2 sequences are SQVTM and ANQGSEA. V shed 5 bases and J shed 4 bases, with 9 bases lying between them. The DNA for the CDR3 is TGCAGCGTTTTTAAAGATTACGAGCAGTACTTC. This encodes CSVFKDYEQYF.

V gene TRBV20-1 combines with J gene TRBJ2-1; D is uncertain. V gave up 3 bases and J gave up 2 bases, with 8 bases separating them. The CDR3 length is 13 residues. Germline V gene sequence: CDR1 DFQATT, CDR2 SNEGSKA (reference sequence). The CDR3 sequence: CSASSLTYNEQFF. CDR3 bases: TGCAGTGCTAGTAGCCTGACCTACAATGAGCAGTTCTTC.